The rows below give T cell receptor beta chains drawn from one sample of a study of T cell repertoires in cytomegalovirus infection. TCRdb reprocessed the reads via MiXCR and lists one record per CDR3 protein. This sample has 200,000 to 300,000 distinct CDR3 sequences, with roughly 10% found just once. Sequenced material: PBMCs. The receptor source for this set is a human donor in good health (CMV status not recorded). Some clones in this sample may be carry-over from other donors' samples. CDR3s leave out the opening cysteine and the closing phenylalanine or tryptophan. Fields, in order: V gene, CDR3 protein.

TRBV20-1	SAIGGHTEAF
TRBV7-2	ASSLDPTNQPQH
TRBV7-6	ASSLSTGLNQPQH
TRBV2	ASSPTLTDSNQPQH
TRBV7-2	ASSPPGSRNTGELF
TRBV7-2	ASSLGPDWEAF
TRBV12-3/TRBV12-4	ASSPALASAYEQY
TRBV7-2	ASSFINQIQETQY
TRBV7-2	ASSPGLAGPGELF
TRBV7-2	ASSLDLGSRNEQF
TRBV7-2	ASSTIQGTEPQH
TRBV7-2	ASSERAGANVLT
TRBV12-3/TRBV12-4	ASRSGVYSNQPQH
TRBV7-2	ASSPGRGVGNQPQH
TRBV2	ASTDGAGLRDTQY
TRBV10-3	AISEIAGGQGRTGELF
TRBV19	ASSMAQSNQPQH
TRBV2	ASSETVEQF
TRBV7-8	ASSTLLAGGAGELF
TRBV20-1	SAFNPGLAVQETQY
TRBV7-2	ASSIAGVAGSLYEQY
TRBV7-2	ASSLAGDTSYNEQF
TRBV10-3	AISATGNTEAF
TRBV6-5	ASSYSNPADTEAF
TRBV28	ASSPGTSGAHGTQY
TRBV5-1	ASSLDGGDNYGYT
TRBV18	ASSPRTPHEAF
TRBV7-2	ASSLAHTGTEKLF
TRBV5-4	ASSYRDREETQY
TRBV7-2	ASSSDLLQGSYEQY
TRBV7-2	ASSLLAGAYNEQF
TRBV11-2	ASSLDGALGANVLT
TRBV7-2	ASSPRTSGSLFGDTQY
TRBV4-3	ASSGRTGETQY
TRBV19	ASSIDLGEIRAF
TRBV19	ASSIVFGQIPGELF
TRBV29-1	SAGFSYEQY
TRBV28	ASSPGPRVTEAF
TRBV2	ASSERGSYT
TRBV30	AWSVGGTEAF
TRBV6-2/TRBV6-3	ASSYQPLNSPLH
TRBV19	ASSAGKGLAGNNEQF
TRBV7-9	ASSLVASTYEQY
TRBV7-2	ASSLAAETEAF
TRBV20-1	SAPPGAPSNYGYT
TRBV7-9	ASSLISETEAF
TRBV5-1	ASSSGDLNTEAF
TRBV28	ASCLIGAVSEQY